One and the same sample provided the 6 T cell receptor beta chains below, sequenced in a study of neurological immune-mediated disorders. TCRdb fed the 5' RACE reads into MiXCR, producing one record per CDR3 protein. The sample records 26,000 or so distinct CDR3 sequences, roughly 12% being singletons. Sample: PBMCs. The receptors derive from a man in his fifties or sixties in good health.

This clonotype showed up many times. The chain employs TRBV28 and TRBJ2-7; TRBD1 agrees at 12 bases. The J segment lost 4 bases and the V segment lost 4 bases, leaving 8 bases of the junction unmatched. Germline CDR1 MDHEN, CDR2 SYDVKM. The CDR3 sequence is 16 residues long. CDR3 sequence (DNA): TGTGCCAGCAGTTCCCCCGGGACAGGGGGCTCATACGAGCAGTACTTC. Its translation: CASSSPGTGGSYEQYF.

This clonotype was detected ten times or more. The chain has TRBV29-1 and TRBJ1-2, with unresolved D. Germline loops: CDR1 SQVTM, CDR2 ANQGSEA. V dropped 2 bases and J dropped 3 bases, with 10 bases sitting between them. CDR3 size: 13 residues. CDR3: CSVEPLRDYGYTF. The CDR3 nucleotides are TGCAGCGTTGAACCACTCAGAGACTATGGCTACACCTTC.

The sample holds many counts of this clonotype. The rearrangement joins TRBV9 to TRBJ2-7; 7 nucleotides align to TRBD2. J gave up 3 bases and V 0 bases, and 6 bases lay outside the gene matches. This CDR3 comprises 15 residues. Germline V gene lookup returns CDR1 SGDLS and CDR2 YYNGEE. CDR3 region: CASSVEGTTDYEQYF. CDR3 in DNA: TGTGCCAGCAGCGTAGAGGGGACTACAGACTACGAGCAGTACTTC.

Of note for this clonotype: A read error may explain this, as a much larger clone is one base away. This rearrangement joins TRBV25-1 to TRBJ2-7; 10 nucleotides agree with TRBD2. CDR1 and CDR2 (germline): MGHDK, SYGVNS. The CDR3 loop spans 15 amino acids. V was pared by 1 base and J by 7 bases, with 7 bases of the junction left unmatched. This CDR3 reads CASSELLAGFCEQYF. The CDR3 nucleotides read TGTGCCAGCAGTGAATTACTAGCGGGGTTTTGTGAGCAGTACTTC.

This clonotype was observed many times. This sequence joins TRBV5-1 and TRBJ1-1; D gene unclear. The CDR3 loop spans 15 amino acids. The germline V and J ends were trimmed by 0 bases and 4 bases, with 13 bases remaining between them. Germline V gene sequence: CDR1 SGHRS, CDR2 YFSETQ. The CDR3 nucleotides read TGCGCCAGCAGCTTGGAGGGTCCCAGTAGCACTGAAGCTTTCTTT. Residues: CASSLEGPSSTEAFF.

This clonotype was counted ten times or more. This chain connects TRBV5-5 to TRBJ1-5; no clear D. The germline V gene encodes CDR1 SGHKS and CDR2 YYEKEE (reference sequence). This CDR3 is built from 15 residues. V was pared by 0 bases and J by 5 bases, with 12 bases between. DNA for the CDR3: TGTGCCAGCAGCTTGGCGGCGGCCGATGATCAGCCCCAGCATTTT. Encoded protein: CASSLAAADDQPQHF.